A single sample gave rise to the 4 T cell receptor beta chains below, sequenced in a study of cytomegalovirus exposure and HLA in healthy donors. PCR involved 60 Vbeta and 13 Jbeta primers. The assay was immunoSEQ multiplex PCR, and TCRdb's table has in-frame clones only and misses some. The sample has roughly 61,000 clones, 80% seen once. Sequencing was done on a sample of PBMCs. The receptors here all came from a male donor in good health and CMV-seronegative.

V gene TRBV2 combines with J gene TRBJ2-5; weak D call: TRBD1 (6 bases). The CDR3 spans 12 residues. Germline values: CDR1 SNHLY, CDR2 FYNNEI. Trimming removed 11 bases from V and 0 bases from J, with 10 bases in between. CDR3 amino acids: CASQGYQETQYF. The CDR3 DNA reads TGTGCCTCCCAGGGGTACCAAGAGACCCAGTACTTC.

J is TRBJ2-2 and V is TRBV18, with 7 bases identical to TRBD1. Losses at the gene ends were 3 bases for V and 1 base for J; bases not matched to a gene: 5. Germline CDR1 reads KGHSH; CDR2 reads LQKENI. This CDR3 comprises 16 residues. As DNA, the CDR3 is TGTGCCAGCTCACCGGGGGACAGATTGAACACCGGGGAGCTGTTTTTT. It codes for CASSPGDRLNTGELFF.

Only a few counts were recorded for this clone. J is TRBJ1-1 and V is TRBV6-5, with D possibly matching TRBD1 (5 bases). The length of the CDR3 is 13 residues. V was clipped by 7 bases and J by 4 bases, with 13 bases between them. Germline V gene sequence: CDR1 MNHEY, CDR2 SVGAGI. In DNA form, the CDR3 reads TGTGCCAGCACCTCGGGGGGGGGCACTGAAGCTTTCTTT. Translated: CASTSGGGTEAFF.

The count of this clone is one. This sequence joins TRBV13 and TRBJ2-7; 13 nucleotides line up with TRBD2. V was pared by 7 bases and J by 4 bases, with 4 bases of the junction left unmatched. The CDR3 has 14 residues. Germline V gene sequence: CDR1 PRHDT, CDR2 FYEKMQ (reference sequence). Written as DNA, the CDR3 is TGTGCCAGCACCCTACTAGCGGGGGGGTACGAGCAGTACTTC. Amino acid sequence: CASTLLAGGYEQYF.